A selection of T cell receptor beta chains follows, all from one sample in a study of blood T cell repertoires in COVID-19. Sequencing used immunoSEQ multiplex PCR; TCRdb keeps in-frame clones, though not all of them. The profile shows about 240,000 clones, around four fifths of them singletons. Sequencing was done on a sample of peripheral blood. The receptors originated from a woman aged 60 to 75 with active or convalescent COVID-19. Both conserved end residues are part of each CDR3. The order of the fields is J gene, D gene, clone size, V gene, CDR3 DNA, CDR3 protein. A D gene is named only where the DNA matches it firmly. Clone size appears in some rows only: once, few, many, or a class for an expanded clone.

>TRBJ2-3|TRBD2|-|TRBV5-1
TGCGCCAGCAGCTTGGGGGGAGGGGGCACAGATACGCAGTATTTT
CASSLGGGGTDTQYF
>TRBJ2-3|-|-|TRBV3-1/TRBV3-2
TGTGCCAGCAGCCAAGATCTGACGGGTGCAGATACGCAGTATTTT
CASSQDLTGADTQYF
>TRBJ2-3|TRBD2|-|TRBV9
TGTGCCAGCAGCGTAGAGGGTGGGGGACTAGTCAAGTCGGATACGCAGTATTTT
CASSVEGGGLVKSDTQYF
>TRBJ2-1|-|-|TRBV4-2
TGTGCCAGCAGCCAAGGTTTAAACAATGAGCAGTTCTTC
CASSQGLNNEQFF
>TRBJ2-1|-|-|TRBV9
TGTGCCAGCAGCGTGACTAGTGAGCAGTTCTTC
CASSVTSEQFF
>TRBJ2-3|TRBD2|-|TRBV2
TGTGCCAGCAGCCCCTCGGGTAGCGGGCGGGCAGATACGCAGTATTTT
CASSPSGSGRADTQYF
>TRBJ1-4|-|-|TRBV10-3
TGTGCCATCAGTGATAGGGTTCGGGGTGAAAAACTGTTTTTT
CAISDRVRGEKLFF
>TRBJ1-5|TRBD1|-|TRBV5-1
TGCGCCAGCAGCTACGAGTCAGGGGGAGGCCAGCCCCAGCATTTT
CASSYESGGGQPQHF
>TRBJ2-1|TRBD2|-|TRBV7-2
TGTGCCAGCAGCTTACGGGGGGGCAGTTCCTACAATGAGCAGTTCTTC
CASSLRGGSSYNEQFF
>TRBJ2-2|TRBD1|-|TRBV7-6
TGTGCCAGCAGCTTAACAGGGGACGGGGAGCTGTTTTTT
CASSLTGDGELFF
>TRBJ2-3|TRBD2|-|TRBV19
TGTGCCAGTAGTCCTACTAATCGACTAGCGGGATTAACAGATACGCAGTATTTT
CASSPTNRLAGLTDTQYF
>TRBJ1-1|TRBD1|-|TRBV7-2
TGTGCCAGCAGCCCACGGACAGGGTTGAACACTGAAGCTTTCTTT
CASSPRTGLNTEAFF
>TRBJ2-2|TRBD2|-|TRBV6-2/TRBV6-3
TGTGCCAGCAGCCTCCTTTTAGCGGGGGGCGTCGGGGAGCTGTTTTTT
CASSLLLAGGVGELFF
>TRBJ2-3|TRBD2|-|TRBV4-1
TGCGCCAGCAGCCGTACGGGACTAGCCCCAGATACGCAGTATTTT
CASSRTGLAPDTQYF
>TRBJ1-2|-|-|TRBV28
TGTGCCAGCAGTGCAGGACAGAGCTATGGCTACACCTTC
CASSAGQSYGYTF
>TRBJ2-1|TRBD1|-|TRBV28
TGTGCCAGCGGCCGTAGGACAGGGGCCTACAATGAGCAGTTCTTC
CASGRRTGAYNEQFF
>TRBJ2-1|TRBD2|few|TRBV11-3
TGTGCCAGCAGCCCCCGGTTTAGCGGGGCAAATGAGCAGTTCTTC
CASSPRFSGANEQFF
>TRBJ2-5|-|once|TRBV29-1
TGCAGCGTTGAGAGATCTCAAGAGACCCAGTACTTC
CSVERSQETQYF
>TRBJ1-1|-|-|TRBV2
TGTGCCAGCAGTAGCGAGACAGGTTACACTGAAGCTTTCTTT
CASSSETGYTEAFF
>TRBJ2-7|TRBD2|-|TRBV2
TGTGCCAGCAGTGCCCCTACGGGACTAGCGGGCGAGATCGAGCAGTACTTC
CASSAPTGLAGEIEQYF
>TRBJ2-3|-|-|TRBV28
TGTGCCAGCAGTCTCGCCGGGGAGGCGGTAGATACGCAGTATTTT
CASSLAGEAVDTQYF
>TRBJ1-6|TRBD1|-|TRBV5-8
TGTGCCAGCAGCTTGGTTTGGACAGGGCACTATTCACCCCTCCACTTT
CASSLVWTGHYSPLHF
>TRBJ2-1|-|-|TRBV29-1
TGCAGCGTTGACCTCCAACAGGGCGGCTCCTACAATGAGCAGTTCTTC
CSVDLQQGGSYNEQFF
>TRBJ2-5|-|-|TRBV7-7
TGTGCTAGCAGCTTAGCGACTACAGGGCCGGAGACCCAGTACTTC
CASSLATTGPETQYF
>TRBJ2-2|-|-|TRBV5-1
TGCGCCAGCAGCTTGCCGACTAGTGCGAACACCGGGGAGCTGTTTTTT
CASSLPTSANTGELFF
>TRBJ2-1|TRBD1|-|TRBV24-1
TGTGCCACCAGTGATCCCACAGGGGATGGAGCCTACAATGAGCAGTTCTTC
CATSDPTGDGAYNEQFF
>TRBJ2-1|-|once|TRBV4-1
TGCGCCAGCAGCCAAGGTCAGGGGTACAATGAGCAGTTCTTC
CASSQGQGYNEQFF
>TRBJ1-1|-|-|TRBV7-9
TGTGCCAGCAGCCATCTACAGATGAACACTGAAGCTTTCTTT
CASSHLQMNTEAFF
>TRBJ1-2|-|-|TRBV11-2
TGTGCCAGCAGCCCGCAGGGGTATGGCTACACCTTC
CASSPQGYGYTF
>TRBJ1-4|TRBD1|-|TRBV10-3
TGTGCCATCAGTGATCCGGGACAGCTTAATGAAAAACTGTTTTTT
CAISDPGQLNEKLFF
>TRBJ1-5|TRBD1|-|TRBV2
TGTGCCAGCAGAGCCGACAGGGTTAGCAATCAGCCCCAGCATTTT
CASRADRVSNQPQHF
>TRBJ2-2|TRBD1|once|TRBV10-3
TGTGCCGCCAGACAGGGCACGAACACCGGGGAGCTGTTTTTT
CAARQGTNTGELFF
>TRBJ2-7|-|-|TRBV2
TGTGCCAGCTCCCGACAGCCCGGTTACGAGCAGTACTTC
CASSRQPGYEQYF
>TRBJ1-1|-|-|TRBV28
TGTGCCAGCAGTCCCGCCCTGACAGGGAACACTGAAGCTTTCTTT
CASSPALTGNTEAFF
>TRBJ2-7|TRBD1|-|TRBV19
TGTGCCAGTAAGGACAGGGGGCGCCCCGACGAGCAGTACTTC
CASKDRGRPDEQYF
>TRBJ2-5|-|-|TRBV2
TGTGCCAGCAGGGGAGGGACCCAGTACTTC
CASRGGTQYF
>TRBJ2-1|TRBD1|-|TRBV28
TGTGCCAGCAGTCCAAGAGGACAGGGGGCTCGGAATGAGCAGTTCTTC
CASSPRGQGARNEQFF
>TRBJ2-3|TRBD2|-|TRBV19
TGTGCCAGTAGAGTAACTAGCGGGGGCACAGATACGCAGTATTTT
CASRVTSGGTDTQYF
>TRBJ2-3|TRBD2|-|TRBV11-3
TGTGCCAGCAGCGCAAGAAGCGGGGGGAGGGATACGCAGTATTTT
CASSARSGGRDTQYF
>TRBJ1-3|-|-|TRBV28
TGTGCCAGCAGTTTGTGGGGAGCAGGAAACACCATATATTTT
CASSLWGAGNTIYF
>TRBJ2-3|TRBD2|-|TRBV11-3
TGTGCCAGCAGCCGACTAGCGGGAGGGGTAGCAGATACGCAGTATTTT
CASSRLAGGVADTQYF
>TRBJ2-3|-|once|TRBV5-1
TGCGCCAGCAGCTTGGTCCTGTCAGGTCCTTTTGGCACAGATACGCAGTATTTT
CASSLVLSGPFGTDTQYF
>TRBJ1-1|TRBD1|few|TRBV5-4
TGTGCCAGCAGCTTGGACAGGGGGCCGAACACTGAAGCTTTCTTT
CASSLDRGPNTEAFF
>TRBJ2-1|-|-|TRBV10-3
TGTGCCATCAGTGAGTCGTTAGCCTCCCGACACAATGAGCAGTTCTTC
CAISESLASRHNEQFF
>TRBJ2-5|-|few|TRBV5-5
TGTGCCAGCAGCTTGGAGGCAGGGGTATGGGAGACCCAGTACTTC
CASSLEAGVWETQYF
>TRBJ2-2|-|-|TRBV29-1
TGCAGCGTCGAGGGCTCCCCCCGGGAGCTGTTTTTT
CSVEGSPRELFF